Reported below is one T cell receptor beta chain. This clonotype was recorded at least ten times. Its binding antigen is unknown. No base quality information exists; no much larger clone differs at one position. The sequencing machine was an Illumina HiSeq 1500. The public reads were reprocessed in TCRdb via fastp at Q25 and MiXCR, keeping in-frame beta chains. CDR3 protein sequences are deduplicated, and each keeps its most common genes and DNA. The sample data list 65,000 to 90,000 distinct CDR3 sequences, and 3.7% of these were observed just once. Together, the top ten hold under 5.5% of the sample. This sample was taken from a study of T cell repertoires in cytomegalovirus infection (dated by TCRdb to 2018 to 2020). In the study overall: The HLA type of each donor mattered for the analysis, because public TCR beta signatures pointed to carriage of CMV infection along with the matching HLA type.

Here is what the overall study found, with its caveats: The ex vivo response was dominated by HLA-C-restricted CMV-specific TCR beta clonotypes, and the single most frequent clonotype in two of eight donors was supplied by these HLA-C-restricted clonotypes. In both this cohort and an independent 352-donor cohort, the cumulative frequency of public TCR beta family members distinguished carriers of CMV infection plus the relevant HLA type.

This sequence originates from a human donor in good health (CMV status not recorded). Some clones in this sample may be carry-over from other donors' samples. The material sequenced was PBMCs.

The DNA is as follows: TGTGCCTCCCAAAGCGGGGGGACGAACAATGAGCAGTTCTTC. This sequence encodes CASQSGGTNNEQFF. The rearrangement joined TRBV7-9 to TRBJ2-1; 9 junctional bases match TRBD2. Including the terminal cysteine and phenylalanine, the CDR3 comprises 14 residues. The entry retains the CDR3 DNA only, 42 bases that are in frame from base 1. CDR1 and CDR2 (SEHNR, FQNEAQ) derive from the germline V gene (reference sequence). V trim: 11 bases; J trim: 5 bases; unmatched bases: 10.